Presented here are 16 T cell receptor beta chains from one specimen sequenced in a study of TIL therapy for anti-PD-1-resistant metastatic lung cancer. The immunoSEQ assay was v3. Here immunoSEQ multiplex PCR was the method, and the copy in TCRdb shows in-frame clones only, minus some. The data show roughly 50,000 clones, with 60% to 85% seen just once and 5.6% held by the top ten. Time point: pre-treatment sample, taken before nivolumab and TIL therapy. Pleural nodules or supraclavicular lymph nodes made up most of the excised metastases sampled. This specimen consisted of tumor tissue, obtained at baseline. The receptors were sampled from a person aged 30 to 80 with non-small cell lung cancer.

The genes are TRBV7-2 and TRBJ2-2; 8 nucleotides agree with TRBD2. From germline, CDR1 is SGHTA and CDR2 FQGNSA. The CDR3 has 15 amino acids. V gave up 2 bases and J gave up 5 bases; unmatched junction bases: 4. The CDR3 DNA reads as TGTGCCAGCAGCTTATTAGGACTAGCTACCGGGGAGCTGTTTTTT. Amino acids: CASSLLGLATGELFF.

V and J are TRBV4-3 and TRBJ1-4; D is possibly TRBD1 (5 bases). The ends were cut back, 0 bases at V and 3 bases at J, with 8 bases in the middle. CDR3 size: 15 residues. Per germline, CDR1 LGHNA and CDR2 YSLEER. The CDR3 DNA follows: TGCGCCAGCAGCCAAGACGCAGGGCCTAATGAAAAACTGTTTTTT. It specifies CASSQDAGPNEKLFF.

This sequence joins TRBV5-1 and TRBJ2-3; TRBD2 matches 10 bases. CDR1 is SGHRS, CDR2 YFSETQ, per germline. V was pared by 3 bases and J by 1 base, with 2 bases of the junction left unmatched. The CDR3 extends over 15 amino acids. Written as DNA, the CDR3 is TGCGCCAGCAGCTCCGGGACTAGCGGCACAGATACGCAGTATTTT. Translated, it gives CASSSGTSGTDTQYF.

The chain uses TRBV5-4 and TRBJ2-2, with 14 bases that match TRBD2. Looked up from germline, CDR1 is SGHNT and CDR2 is YYREEE (reference sequence). This CDR3 comprises 16 residues. The ends lost 4 bases at V and 3 bases at J; junction bases unmatched: 2. The CDR3 reads CASSGGLAGDTGELFF. CDR3 nucleotides: TGTGCCAGCAGCGGGGGACTAGCGGGGGACACCGGGGAGCTGTTTTTT.

This clone was detected only a few times. The chain links TRBV6-5 to TRBJ2-1; 10 bases are shared with TRBD2. The V segment lost 5 bases and the J segment 5 bases; nucleotides outside the gene matches: 6. CDR3 length: 15 amino acids. Germline V gene data show CDR1 as MNHEY and CDR2 as SVGAGI. CDR3 sequence reads: CASSAGTSAHNEQFF. The CDR3 region has the DNA TGTGCCAGCAGTGCTGGGACTAGCGCGCACAATGAGCAGTTCTTC.

The rearrangement uses TRBV6-5 and TRBJ2-7; D might be TRBD1 or TRBD2, each matching 5 bases. The CDR3 loop spans 14 amino acids. Germline V gene lookup returns CDR1 MNHEY and CDR2 SVGAGI. Trimming removed 5 bases at V and 2 bases at J, with 13 bases between. The CDR3 loop reads CASSPGDGTYEQYF. The CDR3 DNA sequence: TGTGCCAGCAGTCCCGGGGACGGTACCTACGAGCAGTACTTC.

The chain is built from TRBV14 and TRBJ1-3; unclear D gene. Looked up from germline, CDR1 is SGHDN and CDR2 is FVKESK. Trimming took off 1 base at V and 0 bases at J, with 7 bases between the two ends. The CDR3 covers 15 residues. CDR3 DNA: TGTGCCAGCAGCCAAGGGCTAAACTCTGGAAACACCATATATTTT. Translation: CASSQGLNSGNTIYF.

The rearrangement links TRBV13 to TRBJ2-7; D is undetermined. Trimming pared 6 bases from V and 2 bases from J, leaving 14 bases between. CDR1 is PRHDT and CDR2 is FYEKMQ in the germline V gene (reference sequence). The CDR3 is 14 amino acids. CDR3 bases: TGTGCCAGCAGGGAAGCCCTTAACCCCTACGAGCAGTACTTC. This sequence encodes CASREALNPYEQYF.

This clone came up a few times. The gene calls are TRBV11-1 and TRBJ1-5; no reliable D call. Per the germline V gene, CDR1 is SGHAT and CDR2 is FQDESV (reference sequence). V lost 1 base to trimming and J lost 6 bases, with 7 bases between them. The CDR3 is 13 residues long. Here the CDR3 reads CASSLGPTQPQHF. The DNA for the CDR3 is TGTGCCAGCAGCTTAGGGCCCACTCAGCCCCAGCATTTT.

CDR3 in amino acids: CASSLRLGVGTEAFF. CDR3 DNA sequence: TGTGCCAGCAGTTTACGTCTCGGAGTAGGCACTGAAGCTTTCTTT. This chain uses TRBV27 with TRBJ1-1, with D unresolved. There are 15 residues in the CDR3. The V end was cut by 2 bases, the J end by 4 bases, with 14 bases between. Germline CDR1 reads MNHEY; CDR2 reads SMNVEV (reference sequence).

This clone has just one count. V is TRBV11-2 and J is TRBJ2-3; D ambiguous. The CDR3 totals 14 residues. Per germline, CDR1 SGHAT and CDR2 FQNNGV. Trimming took off 1 base at V and 1 base at J, with 6 bases between the two ends. CDR3 in amino acids: CASSLVPGTDTQYF. CDR3 in DNA: TGTGCCAGCAGCTTAGTCCCGGGCACAGATACGCAGTATTTT. Based on the CDR3 plus reference TRBV11-2 and TRBJ2-3, the full variable domain is EAGVAQSPRYKIIEKRQSVAFWCNPISGHATLYWYQQILGQGPKLLIQFQNNGVVDDSQLPKDRFSAERLKGVDSTLKIQPAKLEDSAVYLCASSLVPGTDTQYFGPGTRLTVL.

This clone was detected only a few times. This sequence joins TRBV19 and TRBJ1-5, with 7 positions matching TRBD1. This CDR3 contains 16 residues. The germline CDR1 and CDR2 sequences are LNHDA and SQIVND (reference sequence). With 5 bases clipped from V and 4 bases from J, the junction kept 11 bases outside the gene matches. CDR3 residues: CASSLRQGLKNQPQHF. CDR3 DNA sequence: TGTGCCAGTAGTCTGAGACAGGGCCTCAAAAATCAGCCCCAGCATTTT.

The CDR3 DNA reads as TGTGCCAGCAGCCGAGGGTCCCTCCTCGGGCAGTACTTC. This gives the protein CASSRGSLLGQYF. The J gene is TRBJ2-7, the V gene TRBV14, with a tentative D call TRBD2 (5 bases). This CDR3 comprises 13 residues. CDR1 is SGHDN, CDR2 FVKESK, per germline. V was clipped by 4 bases and J by 9 bases, with 16 bases between them.

The rearrangement uses TRBV5-3 and TRBJ1-2; D remains ambiguous. TRBV5-3 counts as an open reading frame of uncertain function. CDR3 size: 13 residues. Trimming shortened V by 0 bases and J by 7 bases, and 10 bases separated the two germline ends. CDR3 sequence reads: CARSLAQAPGYTF. CDR3 nucleotide sequence: TGTGCCAGAAGCTTGGCACAAGCTCCTGGCTACACCTTC.

The chain uses TRBV6-6 and TRBJ1-5; the D is unclear. The CDR3 has 12 amino acids. Trimming removed 7 bases from V and 7 bases from J, with 11 bases in between. Per germline, CDR1 MNHNY and CDR2 SVGAGI (reference sequence). CDR3 coding DNA: TGTGCCAGCACGCCAGCCCGGCAGCCCCAGCATTTT. Protein: CASTPARQPQHF.

The sample holds a few counts of this clone. V usage is TRBV5-1 and J usage is TRBJ1-5; D uncertain. Germline V gene lookup returns CDR1 SGHRS and CDR2 YFSETQ. Trimming took off 0 bases at V and 1 base at J, with 8 bases between the two ends. The CDR3 is 15 amino acids. This CDR3 is CASSLGMGSNQPQHF. The CDR3 bases are TGCGCCAGCAGCTTGGGAATGGGGAGCAATCAGCCCCAGCATTTT. The complete variable domain, with remaining parts taken from reference TRBV5-1 and TRBJ1-5, reads KAGVTQTPRYLIKTRGQQVTLSCSPISGHRSVSWYQQTPGQGLQFLFEYFSETQRNKGNFPGRFSGRQFSNSRSEMNVSTLELGDSALYLCASSLGMGSNQPQHFGDGTRLSIL.